The following is a T cell receptor beta chain sequence with its context. The table came from immunoSEQ multiplex PCR; TCRdb's copy has only in-frame clones and leaves some out. Altogether 300,000 to 350,000 clones are present, 80% to 90% being singletons, with the ten largest covering around 4.2%. This record comes from a study of blood T cell repertoires in COVID-19. The sequence was obtained from a woman aged 40 to 55 with acute COVID-19. The sample consisted of PBMCs or T cells enriched from blood (not recorded which).

DNA for the CDR3: TGTGCCAGCAGCTTGATCAGGGATGGGGAAAAACTGTTTTTT. Amino acid sequence: CASSLIRDGEKLFF. This rearrangement joins TRBV5-6 to TRBJ1-4; weak D call: TRBD1 (5 bases). Per the germline V gene, CDR1 is SGHDT and CDR2 is YYEEEE. The CDR3 totals 14 residues. With 1 base removed from V and 8 bases from J, the gap between germline ends came to 12 bases.